A single sample gave rise to the 23 T cell receptor beta chains below, sequenced in a study of blood T cell repertoires in COVID-19. Profiled with immunoSEQ multiplex PCR; TCRdb holds only in-frame clones, not every one. The sample has 150,000 to 200,000 clones, roughly 87% seen once. Sequencing input: PBMCs or T cells enriched from blood (not recorded which). The receptors come from a man in his fifties who had recovered from COVID-19.

The chain couples TRBV27 to TRBJ2-5; TRBD2 matches at 9 bases. The J segment lost 4 bases and the V segment lost 2 bases, leaving 2 bases of the junction unmatched. Germline V gene lookup returns CDR1 MNHEY and CDR2 SMNVEV (reference sequence). The CDR3 is made up of 14 amino acids. The CDR3 DNA reads TGTGCCAGCAGTTTAGCGGGGGGGCCAGAGACCCAGTACTTC. This gives the protein CASSLAGGPETQYF.

This chain joins TRBV11-2 and TRBJ2-5; 9 positions match TRBD2. Germline CDR1 SGHAT, CDR2 FQNNGV. V lost 2 bases to trimming and J lost 1 base; unmatched junction nucleotides: 14. This CDR3 has 19 amino acids. The CDR3 loop reads CASSLQPLWRGGPQETQYF. For the CDR3, the DNA is TGTGCCAGCAGCTTACAGCCCCTATGGCGGGGGGGCCCCCAAGAGACCCAGTACTTC.

The J gene is TRBJ2-3, the V gene TRBV19; D perhaps matches TRBD2 (5 bases). Germline V gene lookup returns CDR1 LNHDA and CDR2 SQIVND (reference sequence). V shed 2 bases and J shed 1 base, with 7 bases lying between them. CDR3 length equals 14 residues. The chain's CDR3 is CASSITGGTDTQYF. DNA for the CDR3: TGTGCCAGTAGTATAACCGGGGGCACAGATACGCAGTATTTT. The whole variable domain, filled in from reference TRBV19 and TRBJ2-3, reads DGGITQSPKYLFRKEGQNVTLSCEQNLNHDAMYWYRQDPGQGLRLIYYSQIVNDFQKGDIAEGYSVSREKKESFPLTVTSAQKNPTAFYLCASSITGGTDTQYFGPGTRLTVL.

V and J are TRBV28 and TRBJ2-1; D gene uncertain. V shed 6 bases and J shed 3 bases, with 12 bases lying between them. Germline lookup yields CDR1 MDHEN and CDR2 SYDVKM. This CDR3 spans 14 amino acids. The CDR3 DNA follows: TGTGCCAGCAGCCATGGCGGCTTCTACAATGAGCAGTTCTTC. It translates to CASSHGGFYNEQFF.

V usage is TRBV24-1 and J usage is TRBJ2-2; 10 bases agree with TRBD2. After removal of 7 bases from V and 0 bases from J, the junction contained 4 bases not matched to a gene. The CDR3 length is 16 residues. CDR1 and CDR2 from the germline V gene are KGHDR and SFDVKD. DNA of the CDR3: TGTGCCACCAGCGGAGGACTAGCGGCGAACACCGGGGAGCTGTTTTTT. Translating gives CATSGGLAANTGELFF.

This clone was seen only once. The CDR3 loop reads CASSPGQGGQPQHF. CDR3 coding DNA: TGTGCCAGCAGCCCAGGACAGGGCGGTCAGCCCCAGCATTTT. J is TRBJ1-5 and V is TRBV3-1 (or the pseudogene TRBV3-2); 8 nucleotides line up with TRBD1. V lost 4 bases, J lost 6 bases, and 5 bases stayed unmatched. This CDR3 is built from 14 residues. Germline values: CDR1 LGHDT, CDR2 YNNKEL (reference sequence).

The chain recombines TRBV5-5 with TRBJ2-7; 9 bases agree with TRBD1. The CDR3 extends over 16 amino acids. Looked up from germline, CDR1 is SGHKS and CDR2 is YYEKEE (reference sequence). The trim removed 3 bases at V and 4 bases at J, leaving 11 bases unmatched. The CDR3 spells CASSYTQGTGSYEQYF. For the CDR3, the DNA is TGTGCCAGCAGCTATACCCAAGGGACAGGGAGTTACGAGCAGTACTTC. Supplemented by reference TRBV5-5 and TRBJ2-7, the full variable domain reads DAGVTQSPTHLIKTRGQQVTLRCSPISGHKSVSWYQQVLGQGPQFIFQYYEKEERGRGNFPDRFSARQFPNYSSELNVNALLLGDSALYLCASSYTQGTGSYEQYFGPGTRLTVT.

This chain joins TRBV3-1 (or the pseudogene TRBV3-2) and TRBJ1-4, with a tentative D call TRBD1 (6 bases). The CDR3 is 15 amino acids. V lost 4 bases, J lost 0 bases, and 9 bases lay in between. Germline V gene data show CDR1 as LGHDT and CDR2 as YNNKEL (reference sequence). CDR3 nucleotide sequence: TGTGCCAGCAGCCTCAGACAGGCAACTAATGAAAAACTGTTTTTT. It translates to CASSLRQATNEKLFF.

The chain joins TRBV5-6 to TRBJ2-5; D may be TRBD2 (5 bases). The V end was cut by 3 bases, the J end by 4 bases, with 16 bases between. The CDR3 has 15 amino acids. Germline V lookup: CDR1 SGHDT, CDR2 YYEEEE. The CDR3 protein is CASSYGPGVGETQYF. CDR3 sequence (DNA): TGTGCCAGCAGCTACGGGCCCGGGGTGGGAGAGACCCAGTACTTC.

The count of this clone is one. This chain joins TRBV5-1 and TRBJ2-7, with a weak D call TRBD1 (6 bases). Germline CDR1 and CDR2: SGHRS and YFSETQ. Trimming shortened V by 2 bases and J by 5 bases, and 14 bases separated the two germline ends. The CDR3 covers 14 residues. The DNA of the CDR3 is TGCGCCAGCAGCTTCGAACACCACAGGGACGAGCAGTACTTC. Protein: CASSFEHHRDEQYF.

The chain is built from TRBV19 and TRBJ2-3; 7 positions agree with TRBD2. CDR1 and CDR2 (germline): LNHDA, SQIVND (reference sequence). The CDR3 is 14 amino acids. V gave up 7 bases and J gave up 3 bases; unmatched junction bases: 7. The CDR3 is CASNLAATTDTQYF. In DNA, the CDR3 is TGTGCCAGTAATCTAGCGGCGACAACAGATACGCAGTATTTT.

The chain links TRBV15 to TRBJ2-7, with 7 bases that match TRBD1. Unmatched junction bases numbered 6, after V lost 5 bases and J lost 5 bases. This CDR3 region has 13 residues. Germline V gives CDR1 LNHNV, CDR2 YYDKDF (reference sequence). The CDR3 sequence: CATSRRGPDEQYF. DNA of the CDR3: TGTGCCACCAGCCGAAGGGGGCCGGACGAGCAGTACTTC.

This chain links TRBV19 with TRBJ2-2, with TRBD1 identical over 10 bases. The germline CDR1 and CDR2 sequences are LNHDA and SQIVND (reference sequence). V lost 7 bases and J lost 6; bases outside the gene matches: 2. The CDR3 sequence is 13 residues long. In DNA, the CDR3 is TGTGCCAGTACCGGACAGGGGGCCGGGGAGCTGTTTTTT. This gives the protein CASTGQGAGELFF.

The chain is built from TRBV7-9 and TRBJ1-6; D is undetermined. The CDR3 totals 14 residues. Trimming took 2 bases from V and 5 from J, leaving 7 bases between them. The germline CDR1 and CDR2 sequences are SEHNR and FQNEAQ (reference sequence). The CDR3 region has the DNA TGTGCCAGCAGCTTACCCAGCGATAATTCACCCCTCCACTTT. Its translation: CASSLPSDNSPLHF.

This chain joins TRBV7-3 and TRBJ1-2, with 7 bases lining up with TRBD1. Per the germline V gene, CDR1 is SGHTA and CDR2 is FQGTGA. The CDR3 totals 14 residues. V lost 6 bases to trimming and J lost 8 bases; unmatched junction nucleotides: 12. CDR3 protein: CASSPTGKAFGYTF. CDR3 nucleotides: TGTGCCAGCAGTCCGACAGGGAAGGCCTTCGGCTACACCTTC.

The rearrangement joins TRBV12-3 or TRBV12-4 to TRBJ1-2; tentatively, D is TRBD1 (6 bases). CDR3 size: 12 residues. V was trimmed by 4 bases and J by 13 bases, leaving 16 bases between them. The CDR3 nucleotides are TGTGCCAGCAGTTCTGGACAGACCCGGGTCACCTTC. This sequence encodes CASSSGQTRVTF.

The V call is TRBV7-8, the J call TRBJ2-7; 9 bases agree with TRBD2. The CDR3 is 13 residues long. Germline CDR1 SGHVS, CDR2 FQNEAQ. J lost 2 bases, V lost 10 bases, and 6 bases had no gene match. CDR3 coding DNA: TGTGCCACCGTAGCGGGAGCGGCCTACGAGCAGTACTTC. Translated, it gives CATVAGAAYEQYF.

The chain is built from TRBV24-1 and TRBJ1-6, with unresolved D. The V gene lost 1 base and the J gene lost 7 bases, with 4 bases spanning the gap. CDR1 KGHDR and CDR2 SFDVKD come from the germline V gene. The CDR3 is 13 amino acids. CDR3 sequence: CATSDFGNSPLHF. The CDR3 nucleotides are TGTGCCACCAGTGATTTCGGGAATTCACCCCTCCACTTT.

In its sample, this clone was seen a few times. This chain connects TRBV7-9 to TRBJ2-3; D unclear. The CDR3 covers 13 residues. Deletions cut 6 bases from V and 6 bases from J, with 13 bases between. Germline values: CDR1 SEHNR, CDR2 FQNEAQ (reference sequence). In nucleotides, the CDR3 is TGTGCCAGCAGGGCAACAGTTGCCGATACGCAGTATTTT. This gives the protein CASRATVADTQYF.

The chain is built from TRBV4-1 and TRBJ1-2; D remains ambiguous. The CDR3 has 12 residues. The germline V gene has CDR1 MGHRA and CDR2 YSYEKL. The V end lost 5 bases, the J end lost 7 bases, and 11 bases lay between the germline ends. The CDR3 DNA reads TGCGCCAGCAGCGGGCTCGGTGGTGGCTACACCTTC. Its protein is CASSGLGGGYTF.

This clone was found a few times. The gene calls are TRBV11-2 and TRBJ1-1; the D is unclear. This CDR3 is 15 amino acids long. Germline V gene data show CDR1 as SGHAT and CDR2 as FQNNGV. V was shortened by 5 bases and J by 6 bases, with 19 bases between the two germline ends. In DNA form, the CDR3 reads TGTGCCAGCAGCCCCCTCGGGTGGAACGCAGCTGAAGCTTTCTTT. It encodes CASSPLGWNAAEAFF.

The V gene is TRBV4-1, the J gene TRBJ1-5; D gene unclear. Trimming stripped 0 bases from V and 0 bases from J, with 15 bases between. CDR1 and CDR2 (germline): MGHRA, YSYEKL. The CDR3 totals 18 residues. CDR3 coding DNA: TGCGCCAGCAGCCAAGAGCCGACACTGACTAATAGCAATCAGCCCCAGCATTTT. Its protein is CASSQEPTLTNSNQPQHF.

This sequence joins TRBV20-1 and TRBJ1-4; maybe TRBD1 (6 bases). This CDR3 has 15 amino acids. Germline CDR1 is DFQATT and CDR2 is SNEGSKA (reference sequence). Trimming took off 3 bases at V and 8 bases at J, with 19 bases between the two ends. Written as DNA, the CDR3 is TGCAGTGCTAGTTATGGCGCAGGGGATGCGGAAAAACTGTTTTTT. Translation: CSASYGAGDAEKLFF.